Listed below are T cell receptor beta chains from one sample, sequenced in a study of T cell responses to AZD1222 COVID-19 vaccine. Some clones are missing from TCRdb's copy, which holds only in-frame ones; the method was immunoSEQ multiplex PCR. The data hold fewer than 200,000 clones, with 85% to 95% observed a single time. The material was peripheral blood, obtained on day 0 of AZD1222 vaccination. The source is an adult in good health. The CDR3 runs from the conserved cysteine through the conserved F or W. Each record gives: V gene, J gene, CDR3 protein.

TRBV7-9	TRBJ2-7	CASSYAFGVYEQYF
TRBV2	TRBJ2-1	CASIISPAEDEQFF
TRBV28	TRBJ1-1	CASNRVPENTEAFF
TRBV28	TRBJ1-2	CASSLGRAYGYTF
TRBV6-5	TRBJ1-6	CASSYGPGSPLHF
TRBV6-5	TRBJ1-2	CASSYLQFPIDGYTF
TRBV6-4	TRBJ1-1	CASRGPGTGEEGMNTEAFF
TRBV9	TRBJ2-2	CASSPSGGGTGELFF
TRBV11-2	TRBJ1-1	CASSFAGTEAFF
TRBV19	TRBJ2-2	CASNRGQGGLFGELFF
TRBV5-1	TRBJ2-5	CASSLEGEETQYF
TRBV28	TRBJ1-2	CASTQGGADGYTF
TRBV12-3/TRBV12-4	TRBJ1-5	CASSPPVGPQHF
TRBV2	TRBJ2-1	CASRQGFYSNEQFF
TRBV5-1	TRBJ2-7	CASSLWAGGYEQYF
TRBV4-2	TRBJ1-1	CASSQDNSMNTEAFF
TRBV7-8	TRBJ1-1	CASNLRGGWDTEAFF
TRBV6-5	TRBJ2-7	CASSYGSGRGGYEQYF